Included here is one TCR beta chain sequence, with context. This sample is drawn from a study of blood T cell repertoires in COVID-19. Turning to the study itself: Samples taken during acute and convalescent COVID-19 were collected in the United States, Italy and Spain. T cells, B-cell-depleted T cells, or PBMCs provided the cDNA or gDNA that served as material.

V gave up 1 base and J gave up 4 bases; unmatched junction bases: 4. This CDR3 is 16 amino acids long. Germline V CDR1 and CDR2: SGHAT, FQNNGV. Authors' methods: From reference gene primer amplification, estimates of nucleated cell counts were derived. Assay: immunoSEQ multiplex PCR; the TCRdb copy retains only in-frame clones and omits some. For V, J and clone size, that table is used; D and trimming come from the DNA. The sample contains under 350,000 clones, around nine tenths of which appear only once. The sequenced material came from peripheral blood. The chain has TRBV11-2 and TRBJ2-3, with 11 bases fitting TRBD1. This TCR derives from a man in his forties or fifties with acute or convalescent COVID-19. The CDR3 loop is CASSLGRTGGPDTQYF. The DNA for the CDR3 is TGTGCCAGCAGCTTAGGGAGGACAGGGGGCCCAGATACGCAGTATTTT.